This section outlines one TCR beta chain sequence together with its context. The data were obtained in a study of cytomegalovirus exposure and HLA in healthy donors. Germline CDR1 reads SGHTA; CDR2 reads FQGTGA. The CDR3 has 13 amino acids. V lost 1 base, J lost 12 bases, and 16 bases lay in between. Assay: immunoSEQ multiplex PCR; the TCRdb copy retains only in-frame clones and omits some. The sample shows 150,000 or so clones, 86% of them seen only once. Sequencing was done on a sample of PBMCs. This receptor was identified in a human donor in good health. This sequence joins TRBV7-3 and TRBJ2-7; D gene unclear. The CDR3 DNA reads as TGTGCCAGCAGCTTAAACCCATCCCCCCGGAGGTACTTC. It translates to CASSLNPSPRRYF.